A selection of T cell receptor beta chains follows, all from one sample in a study of blood T cell repertoires in COVID-19. Method: immunoSEQ multiplex PCR; TCRdb's copy keeps in-frame clones and lacks some. The sample includes 35,000 or so clones, 85% to 90% of them seen just once. The sample comprised peripheral blood. The receptors here all came from a man between 65 and 85 years old with acute or convalescent COVID-19. Each CDR3 is given with its conserved first and last residue. A D gene is named only where the DNA matches it firmly. Rows give clone size only sometimes, using once, few, many, or a class for an expanded clone.

>.|TRBJ1-2|TRBV7-2|TRBD1
TGTGCCAGCAGCCTTGTGGGACTGCCACAGGGGGGCTACACCTTC
CASSLVGLPQGGYTF
>once|TRBJ2-5|TRBV7-9|TRBD2
TGTGCCAGCAACGTCGGGGGGGAGACCCAGTACTTC
CASNVGGETQYF
>once|TRBJ2-1|TRBV6-2/TRBV6-3|.
TGTGCCAGCAGTTACTCGAAAGGCGGGATTGGTATCGATGAGCAGTTCTTC
CASSYSKGGIGIDEQFF
>.|TRBJ2-2|TRBV6-2/TRBV6-3|.
TGTGCCAGCAGTTCCTCTGGGGGGGCGGTCACCGGGGAGCTGTTTTTT
CASSSSGGAVTGELFF
>.|TRBJ2-7|TRBV6-5|TRBD1
TGTGCCAGCAGGGGGACAGGGACCTACGAGCAGTACTTC
CASRGTGTYEQYF
>.|TRBJ1-2|TRBV18|TRBD1
TGTGCCAGCTCACCTCTAACAGGGGCTGGCTATGGCTACACCTTC
CASSPLTGAGYGYTF
>.|TRBJ1-1|TRBV5-1|TRBD1
TGCGCCAGCAGCCCACAGGGGCAGAGCACTGAAGCTTTCTTT
CASSPQGQSTEAFF
>.|TRBJ1-6|TRBV19|.
TGTGCCAGTAGTGCCCCGATCGGGAGTCATTCACCCCTCCACTTT
CASSAPIGSHSPLHF
>.|TRBJ1-2|TRBV19|.
TGTGCCACCCAAGAGAGCGCTAACTATGGCTACACCTTC
CATQESANYGYTF
>.|TRBJ1-5|TRBV18|.
TGTGCCAGCTCTCCCGGGATAGACAATAGCAATCAGCCCCAGCATTTT
CASSPGIDNSNQPQHF
>once|TRBJ2-7|TRBV19|TRBD1
TGTGCCAGTAGTATAGGGACAGGGTCCTACGAGCAGTACTTC
CASSIGTGSYEQYF
>.|TRBJ2-3|TRBV19|TRBD2
TGTGCCAGTAGTTTTGTAGCGGGGTTGGGGGATACGCAGTATTTT
CASSFVAGLGDTQYF
>.|TRBJ1-5|TRBV6-5|.
TGTGCCAGCAGCTCCTGGGCCGGAACCAATCAGCCCCAGCATTTT
CASSSWAGTNQPQHF
>.|TRBJ2-1|TRBV11-3|TRBD2
TGTGCCAGCAGCCCCGGGACTAGCGGGAGGGTCGAGCAGTTCTTC
CASSPGTSGRVEQFF
>.|TRBJ1-5|TRBV19|.
TGTGCCAGTGCCGGTCGGGGGGGCGGGCAGCCCCAGCATTTT
CASAGRGGGQPQHF
>.|TRBJ2-1|TRBV18|TRBD2
TGTGCCAGCTCACCATACCCTAGCGGGATTGATGAGCAGTTCTTC
CASSPYPSGIDEQFF
>.|TRBJ2-7|TRBV12-3/TRBV12-4|.
TGTGCCAGTTGCGACAAGTCCTACGAGCAGTACTTC
CASCDKSYEQYF
>.|TRBJ1-4|TRBV25-1|TRBD1
TGTGCCAGCAACAGGGGGTCAGGTGAAAAACTGTTTTTT
CASNRGSGEKLFF
>.|TRBJ1-5|TRBV12-3/TRBV12-4|.
TGTGCCAGCAGTACTGCGGGGCCCCAGCATTTT
CASSTAGPQHF
>.|TRBJ1-2|TRBV28|.
TGTGCCAGCAGTTTAGGACAGCCCTTCTATGGCTACACCTTC
CASSLGQPFYGYTF
>once|TRBJ1-1|TRBV18|.
TGTGCCAGCTCATCATCAGGGGAGCACACTGAAGCTTTCTTT
CASSSSGEHTEAFF
>.|TRBJ1-5|TRBV6-5|TRBD1
TGTGCCAGCAGCCAGGGACAGAGCAATCAGCCCCAGCATTTT
CASSQGQSNQPQHF
>.|TRBJ2-5|TRBV19|.
TGTGCCAGTAGTATTACAGGGTTGGGGGAGACCCAGTACTTC
CASSITGLGETQYF
>.|TRBJ1-6|TRBV10-3|.
TGTGCCATTCCTGGGGGCGAGATCGAGTCACCCCTCCACTTT
CAIPGGEIESPLHF
>.|TRBJ1-3|TRBV25-1|.
TGTGCCAGCAGTGAGGCCTTTGGAAACACCATATATTTT
CASSEAFGNTIYF
>.|TRBJ2-7|TRBV5-1|TRBD1
TGCGCCAGCAGACGCCGACAGGGATTATACGAGCAGTACTTC
CASRRRQGLYEQYF
>.|TRBJ2-3|TRBV27|.
TGTGCCAGCAGTTTACAGGGCCCTAGCACAGATACGCAGTATTTT
CASSLQGPSTDTQYF
>.|TRBJ2-2|TRBV30|TRBD2
TGTGCCTGGGGAGTCGGCTACGGGACTAGTTGGGCCGGGGAGCTGTTTTTT
CAWGVGYGTSWAGELFF
>.|TRBJ1-1|TRBV10-3|.
TGTGCCATCAGTGAGGGGGGGTGGGCGGACACTGAAGCTTTCTTT
CAISEGGWADTEAFF
>once|TRBJ1-4|TRBV7-2|.
TGTGCCAGCAGCTTCCAGGGGAAGGGGCACGAAAAACTGTTTTTT
CASSFQGKGHEKLFF
>.|TRBJ2-3|TRBV3-1/TRBV3-2|.
TGTGCCAGCAGCCTCCAGACAGATACGCAGTATTTT
CASSLQTDTQYF
>.|TRBJ1-4|TRBV28|.
TGTGCCAGCAGTCCCCCCAGGGGAGGGGAAAAACTGTTTTTT
CASSPPRGGEKLFF
>few|TRBJ1-2|TRBV27|.
TGTGCCAGCAGTTTATCGGGCAGGGAGGGAAATGGCTACACCTTC
CASSLSGREGNGYTF